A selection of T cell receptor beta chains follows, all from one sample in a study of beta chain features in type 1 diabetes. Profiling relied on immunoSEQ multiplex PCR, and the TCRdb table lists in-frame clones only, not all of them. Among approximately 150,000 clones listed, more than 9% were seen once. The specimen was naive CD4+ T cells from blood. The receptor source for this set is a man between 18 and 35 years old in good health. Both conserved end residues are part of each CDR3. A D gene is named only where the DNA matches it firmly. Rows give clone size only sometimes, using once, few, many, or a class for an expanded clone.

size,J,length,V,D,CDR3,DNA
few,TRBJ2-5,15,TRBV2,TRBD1,CASGGQGAPQETQYF,TGTGCCAGCGGGGGACAGGGGGCACCCCAAGAGACCCAGTACTTC
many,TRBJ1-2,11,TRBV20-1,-,CSAAGGYGYTF,TGCAGTGCTGCGGGAGGGTATGGCTACACCTTC
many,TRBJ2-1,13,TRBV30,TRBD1,CALNRGQYNEQFF,TGTGCCTTAAACAGGGGGCAGTACAATGAGCAGTTCTTC
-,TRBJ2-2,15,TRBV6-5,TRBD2,CASTTSGFNTGELFF,TGTGCCAGCACGACTAGCGGGTTTAACACCGGGGAGCTGTTTTTT
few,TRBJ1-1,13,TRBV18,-,CASSLTVSTEAFF,TGTGCCAGCTCACTTACGGTGAGCACTGAAGCTTTCTTT
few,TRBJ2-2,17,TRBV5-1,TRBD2,CASSLANGLVEGRELFF,TGCGCCAGCAGCTTGGCTAACGGACTAGTAGAGGGGAGAGAGCTGTTTTTT
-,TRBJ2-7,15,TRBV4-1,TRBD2,CASSPRERDSYEQYF,TGCGCCAGCAGCCCCCGCGAGCGGGACTCCTACGAGCAGTACTTC
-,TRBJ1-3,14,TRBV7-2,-,CASSLRRFGNTIYF,TGTGCCAGCAGCTTACGCAGGTTTGGAAACACCATATATTTT
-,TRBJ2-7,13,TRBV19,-,CASRPGVGYEQYF,TGTGCCAGTAGACCAGGGGTAGGCTACGAGCAGTACTTC
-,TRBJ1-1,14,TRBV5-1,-,CASSFESRNTEAFF,TGCGCCAGCAGCTTCGAGAGCCGCAACACTGAAGCTTTCTTT
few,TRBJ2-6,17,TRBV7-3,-,CASSSSVDTSGANVLTF,TGTGCCAGCAGCTCTTCCGTAGACACCTCTGGGGCCAACGTCCTGACTTTC
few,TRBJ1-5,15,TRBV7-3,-,CASSLDGISNQPQHF,TGTGCCAGCAGCTTAGACGGGATTAGCAATCAGCCCCAGCATTTT
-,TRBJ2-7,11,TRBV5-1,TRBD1,CASSDRAEQYF,TGCGCCAGCAGCGACAGGGCCGAGCAGTACTTC
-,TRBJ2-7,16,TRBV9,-,CASSVVPDSHSYEQYF,TGTGCCAGCAGCGTAGTCCCGGACAGCCACTCCTACGAGCAGTACTTC
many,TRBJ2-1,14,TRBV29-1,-,CSVGVGGSYNEQFF,TGCAGCGTTGGAGTAGGGGGCTCCTACAATGAGCAGTTCTTC
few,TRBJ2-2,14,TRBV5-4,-,CASRLESNTGELFF,TGTGCCAGCAGACTTGAATCGAACACCGGGGAGCTGTTTTTT
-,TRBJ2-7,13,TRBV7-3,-,CASSPGQTYEQYF,TGTGCCAGCAGCCCCGGACAGACCTACGAGCAGTACTTC
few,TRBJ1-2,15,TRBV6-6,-,CASSPPAGRDYGYTF,TGTGCCAGCAGCCCCCCCGCGGGGCGCGACTATGGCTACACCTTC
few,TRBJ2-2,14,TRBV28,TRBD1,CASLDRANTGELFF,TGTGCCAGCTTGGACAGGGCAAACACCGGGGAGCTGTTTTTT
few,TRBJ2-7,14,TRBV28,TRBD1,CASSVHRGLYEQYF,TGTGCCAGCAGTGTTCACAGGGGGCTCTACGAGCAGTACTTC
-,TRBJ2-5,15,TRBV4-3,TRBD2,CASSQGLATPETQYF,TGCGCCAGCAGCCAGGGACTAGCGACGCCAGAGACCCAGTACTTC
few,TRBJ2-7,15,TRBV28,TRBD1,CASIGGDRAPYEQYF,TGTGCCAGCATTGGGGGGGACAGGGCACCCTACGAGCAGTACTTC
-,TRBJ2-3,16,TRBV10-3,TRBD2,CAISDPTSGEADTQYF,TGTGCCATCAGTGACCCCACTAGCGGGGAGGCAGATACGCAGTATTTT
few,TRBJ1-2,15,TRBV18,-,CASSPGQLDNYGYTF,TGTGCCAGCTCACCAGGGCAGCTCGACAACTATGGCTACACCTTC
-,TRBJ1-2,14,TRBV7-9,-,CASSSGVGSYGYTF,TGTGCCAGCAGCTCAGGGGTTGGCTCCTATGGCTACACCTTC
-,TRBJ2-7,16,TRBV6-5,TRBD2,CASSYSIGGGPYEQYF,TGCGCCAGCAGTTACTCGATAGGCGGGGGGCCCTACGAGCAGTACTTC
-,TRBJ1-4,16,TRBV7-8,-,CASSLVRDTLNEKLFF,TGTGCCAGCAGCTTAGTGCGTGATACTCTTAATGAAAAACTGTTTTTT
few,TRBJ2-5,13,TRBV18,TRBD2,CASSLGLVETQYF,TGTGCCAGCTCCCTGGGACTAGTAGAGACCCAGTACTTC
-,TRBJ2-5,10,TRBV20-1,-,CSASSETQYF,TGCAGTGCTAGTAGTGAGACCCAGTACTTC
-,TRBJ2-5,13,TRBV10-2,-,CASSDRGGETQYF,TGCGCCAGCAGTGACAGGGGCGGCGAGACCCAGTACTTC
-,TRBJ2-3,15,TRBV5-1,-,CASSFDRGKVDTQYF,TGCGCCAGCAGCTTCGACCGGGGGAAGGTAGATACGCAGTATTTT
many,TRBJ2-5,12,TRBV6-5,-,CASSKTGSAQYF,TGTGCCAGCAGCAAGACTGGTAGCGCCCAGTACTTC
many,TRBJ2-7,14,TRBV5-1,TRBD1,CASSEGQGLDEQYF,TGCGCCAGCAGCGAAGGACAGGGTCTAGACGAGCAGTACTTC
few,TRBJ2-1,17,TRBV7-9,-,CASSSSPPTANYNEQFF,TGTGCCAGCAGCTCCTCACCCCCGACAGCTAACTACAATGAGCAGTTCTTC
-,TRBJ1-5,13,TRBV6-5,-,CASSYAQDQPQHF,TGTGCCAGCAGTTACGCACAGGATCAGCCCCAGCATTTT
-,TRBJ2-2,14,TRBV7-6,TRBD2,CASSAGGPAGELFF,TGTGCCAGCAGCGCGGGGGGGCCGGCCGGGGAGCTGTTTTTT
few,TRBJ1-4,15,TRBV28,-,CASSLSGGEDEKLFF,TGTGCCAGCAGTTTATCCGGTGGGGAGGATGAAAAACTGTTTTTT
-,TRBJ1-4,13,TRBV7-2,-,CASSQTSGKKLFF,TGTGCCAGCAGCCAGACCTCCGGGAAAAAACTGTTTTTT
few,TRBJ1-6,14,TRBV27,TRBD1,CASNPDRGHGPLHF,TGTGCCAGCAACCCAGACAGGGGGCACGGACCCCTCCACTTT
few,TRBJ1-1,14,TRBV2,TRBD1,CASSADRVGTEAFF,TGTGCCAGCAGTGCTGACAGGGTAGGCACTGAAGCTTTCTTT